This T cell receptor beta chain was obtained from a study of PD-1 blockade in classical Hodgkin lymphoma. Whole-study results and caveats: Repertoire difference causes, possibly disease activity or prior therapy, remain undefined. Patients newly diagnosed and complete responders had comparable baseline diversity.

This clone was seen a single time. Its antigen is not known. A read error may produce the germline difference seen at one junction end. Indicated time point: cycle 4 day 1 (C4D1), after five to seven weeks of nivolumab. Brentuximab vedotin exposure varied among the patients, all of whom had relapsed after autologous stem cell transplantation. Magnetic negative selection isolated CD8+ T cells from thawed PBMCs. Sequenced by immunoSEQ multiplex PCR; TCRdb stores in-frame clones only, minus some. Among just under 10,000 clones listed, over 70% were seen once. Per germline, CDR1 SEHNR and CDR2 FQNEAQ (reference sequence). The CDR3 runs 12 residues.

The receptor comes from a human donor with classical Hodgkin lymphoma. The sample here was CD8+ T cells from blood, taken before the fourth cycle of nivolumab. This rearrangement joins TRBV7-9 to TRBJ1-1; D uncertain. CDR3 in amino acids: CACRQMNTEAFF. As DNA, the CDR3 is TGTGCCTGCAGGCAGATGAACACTGAAGCTTTCTTT.